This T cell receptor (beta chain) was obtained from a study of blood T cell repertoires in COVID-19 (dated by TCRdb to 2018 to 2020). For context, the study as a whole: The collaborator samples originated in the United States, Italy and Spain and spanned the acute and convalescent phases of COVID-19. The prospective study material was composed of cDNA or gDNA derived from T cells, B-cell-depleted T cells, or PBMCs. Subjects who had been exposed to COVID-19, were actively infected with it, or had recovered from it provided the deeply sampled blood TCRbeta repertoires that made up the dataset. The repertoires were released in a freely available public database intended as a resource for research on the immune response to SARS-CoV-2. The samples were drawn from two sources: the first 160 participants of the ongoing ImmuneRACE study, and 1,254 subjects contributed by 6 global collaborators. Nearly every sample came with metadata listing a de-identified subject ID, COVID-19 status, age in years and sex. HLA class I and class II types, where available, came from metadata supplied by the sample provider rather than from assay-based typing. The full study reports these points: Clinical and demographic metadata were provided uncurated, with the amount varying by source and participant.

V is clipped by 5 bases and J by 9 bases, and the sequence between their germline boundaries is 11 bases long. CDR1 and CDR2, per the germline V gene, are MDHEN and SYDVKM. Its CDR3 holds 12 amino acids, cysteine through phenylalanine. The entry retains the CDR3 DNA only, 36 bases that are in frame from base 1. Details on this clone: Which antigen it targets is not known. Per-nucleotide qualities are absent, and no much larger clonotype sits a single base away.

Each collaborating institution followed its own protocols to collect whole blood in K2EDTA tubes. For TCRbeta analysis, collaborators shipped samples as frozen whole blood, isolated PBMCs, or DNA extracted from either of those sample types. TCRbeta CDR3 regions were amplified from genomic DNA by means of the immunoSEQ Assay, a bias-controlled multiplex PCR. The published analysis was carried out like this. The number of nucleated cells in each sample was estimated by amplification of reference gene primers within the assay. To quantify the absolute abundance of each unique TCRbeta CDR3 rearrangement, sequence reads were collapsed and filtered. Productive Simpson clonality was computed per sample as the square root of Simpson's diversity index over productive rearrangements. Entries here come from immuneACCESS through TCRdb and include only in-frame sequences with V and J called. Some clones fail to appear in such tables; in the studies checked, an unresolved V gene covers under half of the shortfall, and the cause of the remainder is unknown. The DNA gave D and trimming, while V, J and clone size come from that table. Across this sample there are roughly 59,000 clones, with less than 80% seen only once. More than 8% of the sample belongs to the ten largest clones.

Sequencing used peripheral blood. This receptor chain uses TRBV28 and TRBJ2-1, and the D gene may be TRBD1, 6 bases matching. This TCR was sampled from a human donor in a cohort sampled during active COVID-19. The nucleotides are TGTGCCAGCAGTATAAGGACAGTTGAGCAGTTCTTC. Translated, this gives CASSIRTVEQFF.